This note documents a single T cell receptor beta chain sequence. Its specificity is not known. Its ends do not fully match the called genes, so a read error is possible. This record comes from a study of blood T cells in healthy people across ages. The study's findings and limits: CMV status of donors was not determined, possibly confounding expanded clonotype changes. The study regarded diversity estimates from one million T cells as underestimates.

Primers used in a second PCR of about 6 to 11 cycles were a sample-barcoded 5' primer and a J-beta primer mix. TCRdb itself ran the 5' RACE reads through MiXCR, one entry per CDR3 protein. The sample gives about 1.5 million distinct CDR3 sequences, about 43% of which show up once; roughly 8.2% is in the top ten. The germline gives CDR1 SGHTA, CDR2 FQGTGA. The length of the CDR3 is 15 residues. The authors drew about 10 milliliters of peripheral blood from each donor. The J gene is TRBJ2-7, the V gene TRBV7-3; possible D gene TRBD2, 6 bases. This sequence originates from a woman younger than 35 in good health. Source material: blood. CDR3 loop: CASSVTPGLSNEQYF. CDR3 DNA: TGTGCCAGCAGCGTAACACCGGGACTCTCCAATGAGCAGTACTTC.